Below, one TCR beta chain is given with its context. V trimming: 7 bases; J trimming: 3 bases; junction bases outside the gene matches: 6. CDR1 and CDR2 from the germline V gene are LNHDA and SQIVND (reference sequence). The CDR3 is made up of 14 amino acids. This record comes from a study of blood T cell repertoires in COVID-19. Study information: Both acute and convalescent COVID-19 samples were obtained from the United States, Italy and Spain.

Per the authors' pipeline: Scientists estimated how many nucleated cells there were by amplifying reference gene primers. Repertoires were generated with immunoSEQ multiplex PCR, while TCRdb's copy carries only in-frame clones and drops some. V and J calls and clone size are given by that table; D and trimming were obtained from the DNA. The sample lists about 74,000 clones; 90% were seen once. The chain couples TRBV19 to TRBJ2-7; 10 bases are shared with TRBD1. The sample taken for sequencing was peripheral blood. The TCR was taken from a human donor in a cohort sampled during active COVID-19. Written as DNA, the CDR3 is TGTGCCAGTAATCCGGGACAGGGGTTCTACGAGCAGTACTTC. Translating it yields CASNPGQGFYEQYF.